This TCR beta chain was retrieved from a study of blood T cells in healthy people across ages. Sample-barcoded 5' priming and a J-beta primer mix drove a second PCR of 7 to 11 cycles. TCRdb re-derived calls from the 5' RACE reads in MiXCR, one entry per CDR3 protein. The sample includes around 1,700,000 distinct CDR3 sequences, 25% to 30% of them seen just once. A word on this clonotype: Its antigen is not identified.

Caucasian individuals from Russia who were healthy and aged roughly 6 to 95 acted as donors. In germline, CDR1 is SQVTM, CDR2 ANQGSEA. This CDR3 comprises 14 residues. V lost 5 bases and J 1 base, leaving 14 bases between the germline ends. Study observations and caveats: Relative to aged donors, long-lived donors carried more naive CD4+ cells and displayed higher diversity. Age advanced and TCR beta diversity per million T cells fell, roughly linearly. Researchers deemed the diversity estimates from one million T cells underestimates.

V gene TRBV29-1 combines with J gene TRBJ1-2; D is possibly TRBD1 (5 bases). The specimen sequenced was blood. The clonotype was recovered from a woman between 25 and 40 years old in good health. CDR3 nucleotide sequence: TGCAGCGTTCTACGGGGGAGCGATAACTATGGCTACACCTTC. This sequence encodes CSVLRGSDNYGYTF.